The entry below describes one TCR beta chain. The method was immunoSEQ multiplex PCR; TCRdb's version includes in-frame clones alone and lacks a portion of them. The sample holds about 480,000 clones, approximately 88% seen once. CDR3 length: 13 residues. Germline-derived CDR1 and CDR2 are SNHLY and FYNNEI. V shed 6 bases, J shed 4 bases, and the junction held 5 bases outside the gene matches. This record belongs to a study of blood T cell repertoires in COVID-19. This clonotype was sampled from a woman aged 50 to 65 with COVID-19, enrolled during active disease. V is TRBV2 and J is TRBJ1-2, with 7 nucleotides matching TRBD1. Sequenced input: peripheral blood. This chain's CDR3 is CASSPRQGYGYTF. The CDR3 coding sequence is TGTGCCAGCAGCCCCAGACAGGGCTATGGCTACACCTTC.